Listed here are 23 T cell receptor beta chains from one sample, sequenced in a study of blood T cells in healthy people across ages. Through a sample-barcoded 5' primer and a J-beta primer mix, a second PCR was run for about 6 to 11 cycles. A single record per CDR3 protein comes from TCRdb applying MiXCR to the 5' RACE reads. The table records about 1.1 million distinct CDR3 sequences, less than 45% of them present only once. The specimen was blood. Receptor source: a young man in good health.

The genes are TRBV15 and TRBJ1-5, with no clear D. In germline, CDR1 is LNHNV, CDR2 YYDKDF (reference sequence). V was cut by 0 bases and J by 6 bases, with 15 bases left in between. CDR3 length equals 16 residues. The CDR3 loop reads CATSREPSGRGQPQHF. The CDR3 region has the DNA TGTGCCACCAGCAGAGAACCCTCAGGTCGGGGTCAGCCCCAGCATTTT.

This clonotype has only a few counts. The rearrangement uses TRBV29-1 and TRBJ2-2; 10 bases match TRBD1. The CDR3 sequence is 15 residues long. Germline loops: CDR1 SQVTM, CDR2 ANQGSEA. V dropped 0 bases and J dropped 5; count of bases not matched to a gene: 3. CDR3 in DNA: TGCAGCGTTGAAGATTCGGACAGGGGGACCGGGGAGCTGTTTTTT. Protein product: CSVEDSDRGTGELFF.

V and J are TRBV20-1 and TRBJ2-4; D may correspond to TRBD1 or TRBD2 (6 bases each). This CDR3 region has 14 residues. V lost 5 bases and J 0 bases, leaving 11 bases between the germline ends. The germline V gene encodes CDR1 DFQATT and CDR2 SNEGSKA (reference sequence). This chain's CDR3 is CSAGGGLAKNIQYF. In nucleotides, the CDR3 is TGCAGTGCTGGAGGGGGACTAGCCAAAAACATTCAGTACTTC.

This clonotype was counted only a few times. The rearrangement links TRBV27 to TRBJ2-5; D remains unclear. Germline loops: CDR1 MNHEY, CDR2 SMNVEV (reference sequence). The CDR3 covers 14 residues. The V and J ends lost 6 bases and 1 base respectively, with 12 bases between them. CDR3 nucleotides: TGTGCCAGCAGACCTAGGTACAGCCAAGAGACCCAGTACTTC. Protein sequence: CASRPRYSQETQYF.

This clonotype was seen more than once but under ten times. The CDR3 sequence: CSASLRQTDTQYF. CDR3 DNA: TGCAGTGCTAGTCTGAGACAGACAGATACGCAGTATTTT. The chain has TRBV20-1 and TRBJ2-3, with D perhaps TRBD1 (5 bases). V shed 3 bases and J shed 3 bases, with 10 bases lying between them. CDR3 length: 13 residues. The V gene's germline CDR1 is DFQATT and CDR2 SNEGSKA (reference sequence).

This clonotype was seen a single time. The CDR3: CASSAETRANEQFF. The CDR3 DNA follows: TGTGCCAGCAGCGCGGAGACTCGGGCGAATGAGCAGTTCTTC. The chain is built from TRBV7-9 and TRBJ2-1, with D uncertain. The CDR3 contains 14 residues. Germline-derived CDR1 and CDR2 are SEHNR and FQNEAQ (reference sequence). V dropped 5 bases and J dropped 7 bases, with 15 bases sitting between them.

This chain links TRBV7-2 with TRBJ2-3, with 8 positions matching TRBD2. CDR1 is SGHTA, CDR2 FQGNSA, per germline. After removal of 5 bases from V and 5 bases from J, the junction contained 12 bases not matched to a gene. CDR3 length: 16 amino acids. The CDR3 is CASSPGDRGGLDTQYF. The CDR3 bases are TGTGCCAGCAGCCCGGGCGACCGGGGGGGCTTAGATACGCAGTATTTT.

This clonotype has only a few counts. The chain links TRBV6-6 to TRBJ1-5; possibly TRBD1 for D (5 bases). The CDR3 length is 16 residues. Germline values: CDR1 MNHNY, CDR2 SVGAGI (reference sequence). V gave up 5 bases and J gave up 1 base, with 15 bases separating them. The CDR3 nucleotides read TGTGCCAGCAGTAAACGGGGCCCGGGGAGCAATCAGCCCCAGCATTTT. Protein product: CASSKRGPGSNQPQHF.

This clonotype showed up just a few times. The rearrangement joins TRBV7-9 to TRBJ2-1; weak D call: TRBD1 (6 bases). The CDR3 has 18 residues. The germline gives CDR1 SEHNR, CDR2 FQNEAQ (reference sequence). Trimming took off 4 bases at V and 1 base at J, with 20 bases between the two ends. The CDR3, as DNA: TGTGCCAGCAGCTCCGACCTCCACAGGGTACTATCCTACAATGAGCAGTTCTTC. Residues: CASSSDLHRVLSYNEQFF.

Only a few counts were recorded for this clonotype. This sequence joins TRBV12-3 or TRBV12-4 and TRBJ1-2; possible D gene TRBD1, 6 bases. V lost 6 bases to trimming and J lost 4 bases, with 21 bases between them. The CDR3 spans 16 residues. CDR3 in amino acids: CASSTTTGQSLYGYTF. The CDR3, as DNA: TGTGCCAGCAGCACTACGACAGGCCAATCCCTCTATGGCTACACCTTC.

The CDR3 DNA reads as TGTGCCAGCAGCCCGGCAGCTGACTATGGCTACACCTTC. Protein sequence: CASSPAADYGYTF. V and J are TRBV3-1 and TRBJ1-2; D unresolved. Germline loops: CDR1 LGHDT, CDR2 YNNKEL (reference sequence). The V and J ends lost 4 bases and 3 bases respectively, with 9 bases between them. This CDR3 has 13 residues.

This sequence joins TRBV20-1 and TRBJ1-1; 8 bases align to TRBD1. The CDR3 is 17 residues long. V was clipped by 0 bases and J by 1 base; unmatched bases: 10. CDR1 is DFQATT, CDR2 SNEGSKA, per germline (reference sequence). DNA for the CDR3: TGCAGTGCTAGAGACCTCCGCACCAGGGGGCGGAACACTGAAGCTTTCTTT. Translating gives CSARDLRTRGRNTEAFF.

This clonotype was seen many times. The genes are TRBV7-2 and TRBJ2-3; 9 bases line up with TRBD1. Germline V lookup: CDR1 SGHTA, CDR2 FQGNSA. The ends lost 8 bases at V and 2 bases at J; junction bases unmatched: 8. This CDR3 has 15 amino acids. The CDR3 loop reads CASSRDRDYTDTQYF. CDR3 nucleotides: TGTGCCAGCTCACGGGACAGGGATTACACAGATACGCAGTATTTT.

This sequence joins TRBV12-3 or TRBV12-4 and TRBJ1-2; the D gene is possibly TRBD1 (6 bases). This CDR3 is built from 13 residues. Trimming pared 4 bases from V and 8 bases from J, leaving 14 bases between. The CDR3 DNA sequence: TGTGCCAGCAGTTACTACAGGGAGTTAGGCTACACCTTC. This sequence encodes CASSYYRELGYTF.

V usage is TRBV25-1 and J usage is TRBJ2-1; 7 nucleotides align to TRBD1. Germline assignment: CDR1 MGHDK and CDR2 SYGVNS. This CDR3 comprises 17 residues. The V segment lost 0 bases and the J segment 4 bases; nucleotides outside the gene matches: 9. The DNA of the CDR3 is TGTGCCAGCAGTGAATATGCGGTAGAGGGGGCGTACAATGAGCAGTTCTTC. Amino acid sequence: CASSEYAVEGAYNEQFF. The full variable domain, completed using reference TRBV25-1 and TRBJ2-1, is EADIYQTPRYLVIGTGKKITLECSQTMGHDKMYWYQQDPGMELHLIHYSYGVNSTEKGDLSSESTVSRIRTEHFPLTLESARPSHTSQYLCASSEYAVEGAYNEQFFGPGTRLTVL.

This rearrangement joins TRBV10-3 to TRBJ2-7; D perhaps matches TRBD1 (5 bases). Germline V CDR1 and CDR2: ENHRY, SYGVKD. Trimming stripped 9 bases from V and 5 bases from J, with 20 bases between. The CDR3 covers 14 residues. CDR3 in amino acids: CAMVEQGNLDEQYF. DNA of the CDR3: TGTGCCATGGTTGAGCAGGGAAACTTAGACGAGCAGTACTTC.

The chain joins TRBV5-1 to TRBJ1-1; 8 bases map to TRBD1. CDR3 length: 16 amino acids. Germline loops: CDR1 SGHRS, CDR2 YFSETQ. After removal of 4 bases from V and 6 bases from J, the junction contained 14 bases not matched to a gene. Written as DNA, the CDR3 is TGCGCCAGCAGCCCTATTGACAGGGGCGGTCGATCTGAAGCTTTCTTT. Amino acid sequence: CASSPIDRGGRSEAFF.

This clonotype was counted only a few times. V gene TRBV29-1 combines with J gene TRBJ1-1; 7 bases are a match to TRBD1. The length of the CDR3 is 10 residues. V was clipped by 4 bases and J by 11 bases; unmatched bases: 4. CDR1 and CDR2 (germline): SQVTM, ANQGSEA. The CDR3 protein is CSVVVTGAFF. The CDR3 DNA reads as TGCAGCGTTGTAGTGACAGGGGCTTTCTTT.

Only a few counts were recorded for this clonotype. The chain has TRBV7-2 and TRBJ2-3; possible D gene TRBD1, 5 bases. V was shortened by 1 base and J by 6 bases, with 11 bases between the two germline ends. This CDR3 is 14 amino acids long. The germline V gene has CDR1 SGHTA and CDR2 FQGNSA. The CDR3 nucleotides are TGTGCCAGCAGCTTAGGTTCAGGGTTCGATACGCAGTATTTT. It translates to CASSLGSGFDTQYF.

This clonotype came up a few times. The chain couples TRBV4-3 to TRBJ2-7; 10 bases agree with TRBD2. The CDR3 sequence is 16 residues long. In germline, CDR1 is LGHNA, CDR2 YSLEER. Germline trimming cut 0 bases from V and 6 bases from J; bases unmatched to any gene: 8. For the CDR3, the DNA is TGCGCCAGCAGCCAAGAAGCCGCTAGCGGGGGAGGCGAGCAGTACTTC. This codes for CASSQEAASGGGEQYF.

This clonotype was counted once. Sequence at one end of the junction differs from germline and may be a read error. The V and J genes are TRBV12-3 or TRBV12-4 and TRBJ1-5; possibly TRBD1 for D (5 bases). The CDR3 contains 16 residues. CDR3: CASSLALSRGNQPQHF. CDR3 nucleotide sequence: TGTGCCAGTAGTTTAGCGCTAAGCAGGGGCAATCAGCCCCAGCATTTT.

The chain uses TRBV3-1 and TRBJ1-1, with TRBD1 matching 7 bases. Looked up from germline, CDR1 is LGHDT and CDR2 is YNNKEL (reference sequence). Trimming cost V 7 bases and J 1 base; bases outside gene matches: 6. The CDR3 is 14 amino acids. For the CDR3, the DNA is TGTGCCAGCATCCAGGGGGGGCAGAACACTGAAGCTTTCTTT. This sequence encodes CASIQGGQNTEAFF.

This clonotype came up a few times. DNA of the CDR3: TGTGCCAGCAGCTCGGGACAGAGCATGAACACTGAAGCTTTCTTT. Translated: CASSSGQSMNTEAFF. The chain couples TRBV7-2 to TRBJ1-1; 7 bases are a match to TRBD1. The length of the CDR3 is 15 residues. The V segment lost 4 bases and the J segment 0 bases; nucleotides outside the gene matches: 5. The V gene's germline CDR1 is SGHTA and CDR2 FQGNSA.